This TCR beta chain was profiled in a study of graft-versus-host responses after intestinal transplantation. Background on the study: Each recipient received a multivisceral, liver-intestinal, or isolated intestinal graft. The recipients all started with anti-thymocyte globulin induction and then took tacrolimus and steroids for around three years.

Worth noting for this clone: Its antigen remains unidentified.

TCRdb's table, derived via immunoSEQ multiplex PCR, lists solely in-frame clones and lacks some. The sample has approximately 130,000 clones; over 85% are singletons. V shed 2 bases and J shed 0 bases, with 11 bases lying between them. Germline V CDR1 and CDR2: MNHEY, SMNVEV (reference sequence). The CDR3 runs to 17 residues. General study points: Allograft graft-versus-host to host-versus-graft clonal ratios ran high in patients with graft-donor T cell macrochimerism.

The material was unstimulated CD4+ T cells sorted from spleen or lymph node cells, obtained before intestinal transplant. This clonotype was sampled from a human donor who received an intestinal transplant. The chain combines TRBV27 with TRBJ2-6, with D hard to call. CDR3 bases: TGTGCCAGCAGTTTACTGGCAGACTCCTCTGGGGCCAACGTCCTGACTTTC. Its translation: CASSLLADSSGANVLTF.